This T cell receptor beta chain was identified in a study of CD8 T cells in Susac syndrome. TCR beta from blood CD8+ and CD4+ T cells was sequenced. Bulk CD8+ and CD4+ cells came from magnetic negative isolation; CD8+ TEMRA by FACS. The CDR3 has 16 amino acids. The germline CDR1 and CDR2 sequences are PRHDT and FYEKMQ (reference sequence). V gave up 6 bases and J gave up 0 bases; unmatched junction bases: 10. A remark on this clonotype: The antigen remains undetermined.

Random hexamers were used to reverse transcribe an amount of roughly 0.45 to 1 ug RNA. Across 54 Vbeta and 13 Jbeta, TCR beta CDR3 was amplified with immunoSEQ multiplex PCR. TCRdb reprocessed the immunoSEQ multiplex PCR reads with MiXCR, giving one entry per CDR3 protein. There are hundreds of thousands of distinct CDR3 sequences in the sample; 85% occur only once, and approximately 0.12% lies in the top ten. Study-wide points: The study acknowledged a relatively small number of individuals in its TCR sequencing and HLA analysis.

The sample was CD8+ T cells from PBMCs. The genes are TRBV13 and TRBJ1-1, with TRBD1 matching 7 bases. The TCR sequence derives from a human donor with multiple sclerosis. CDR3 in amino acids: CASRGTGEGVNTEAFF. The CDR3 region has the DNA TGTGCCAGCAGGGGAACAGGGGAAGGAGTGAACACTGAAGCTTTCTTT.